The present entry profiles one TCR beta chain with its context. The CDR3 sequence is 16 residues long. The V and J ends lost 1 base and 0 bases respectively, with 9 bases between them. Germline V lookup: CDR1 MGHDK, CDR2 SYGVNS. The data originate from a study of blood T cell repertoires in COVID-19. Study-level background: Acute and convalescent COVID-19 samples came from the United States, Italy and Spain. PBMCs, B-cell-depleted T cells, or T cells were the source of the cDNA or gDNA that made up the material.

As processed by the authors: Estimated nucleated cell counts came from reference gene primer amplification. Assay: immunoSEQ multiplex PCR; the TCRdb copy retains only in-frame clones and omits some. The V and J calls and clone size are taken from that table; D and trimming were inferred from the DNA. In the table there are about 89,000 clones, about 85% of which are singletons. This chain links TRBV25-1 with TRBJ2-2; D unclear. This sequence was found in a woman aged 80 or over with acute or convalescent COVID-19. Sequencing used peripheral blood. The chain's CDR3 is CASSESGQANTGELFF. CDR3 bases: TGTGCCAGCAGTGAATCCGGTCAGGCGAACACCGGGGAGCTGTTTTTT.